What follows are 24 T cell receptor beta chains derived from one specimen sequenced in a study of T cell changes during pregnancy in multiple sclerosis. The assay was immunoSEQ multiplex PCR, and TCRdb's table has in-frame clones only and misses some. The sample consists of 70,000 to 80,000 clones, less than 90% of them appearing once. Source: peripheral blood, taken before pregnancy. The receptor set was obtained from a female donor with multiple sclerosis, enrolled in a pregnancy study.

The chain links TRBV7-2 to TRBJ2-3, with a possible D match to TRBD2 (6 bases). The CDR3 totals 16 residues. Looked up from germline, CDR1 is SGHTA and CDR2 is FQGNSA. Trimming took off 2 bases at V and 0 bases at J, with 12 bases between the two ends. In DNA, the CDR3 is TGTGCCAGCAGCTTACTCGCGGGGAGTAGCACAGATACGCAGTATTTT. This encodes CASSLLAGSSTDTQYF.

The J gene is TRBJ2-1, the V gene TRBV5-8; no firm D call. The CDR3 is 16 residues long. V lost 5 bases to trimming and J lost 0 bases, with 15 bases between them. Germline CDR1 reads SGHTS; CDR2 reads YDEGEE. The CDR3 protein is CASRAWASSSYNEQFF. CDR3 nucleotides: TGTGCCAGCAGAGCCTGGGCGTCGAGCTCCTACAATGAGCAGTTCTTC.

Concerning this clone: At one end the junction does not follow the germline gene, possibly because of a read error. The chain combines TRBV6-6 with TRBJ1-2; D possibly corresponds to TRBD1 (6 bases). Germline V gene data show CDR1 as MNHNY and CDR2 as SVGAGI (reference sequence). The CDR3 has 14 residues. In DNA, the CDR3 is TGTGCCAGCAGTCACTCTACAGGGCGAGGCGGCTACACCTTC. This translates into CASSHSTGRGGYTF.

This clone has just one count. The gene calls are TRBV30 and TRBJ2-2; TRBD2 agrees at 9 bases. The CDR3 covers 14 residues. CDR1 GTSNPN and CDR2 SVGIG come from the germline V gene (reference sequence). The CDR3 region has the DNA TGTGGGGGTAGCGGGAGAGTTCGTACCGGGGAGCTGTTTTTT. It is translated as CGGSGRVRTGELFF.

The chain recombines TRBV27 with TRBJ1-2, with 7 positions matching TRBD1. Germline values: CDR1 MNHEY, CDR2 SMNVEV (reference sequence). The V gene end was trimmed by 4 bases and the J gene end by 4 bases; junction bases not matched to a gene: 9. The length of the CDR3 is 15 residues. DNA of the CDR3: TGTGCCAGCAGTTCCCCGGGACAGAATAGCTATGGCTACACCTTC. The encoded protein is CASSSPGQNSYGYTF.

The chain has TRBV29-1 and TRBJ2-5, with a weak D call TRBD2 (5 bases). CDR3 length: 16 amino acids. V dropped 6 bases and J dropped 1 base, with 21 bases sitting between them. Germline V CDR1 and CDR2: SQVTM, ANQGSEA. CDR3 loop: CSVLPRKLLGQETQYF. The CDR3 DNA reads as TGCAGCGTCTTGCCGCGAAAATTACTAGGCCAAGAGACCCAGTACTTC.

This chain connects TRBV7-9 to TRBJ2-1; 14 nucleotides line up with TRBD2. The V segment lost 8 bases and the J segment 6 bases; nucleotides outside the gene matches: 9. This CDR3 has 16 residues. CDR1 is SEHNR and CDR2 is FQNEAQ in the germline V gene (reference sequence). The CDR3 DNA reads as TGTGCCAGCCTCTACGGACTAGCGGGGGGAACCAATGAGCAGTTCTTC. Its protein product is CASLYGLAGGTNEQFF.

The rearrangement links TRBV5-1 to TRBJ1-1; tentatively, D is TRBD1 (6 bases). Per germline, CDR1 SGHRS and CDR2 YFSETQ. This CDR3 has 16 residues. Trimming took 4 bases from V and 3 from J, leaving 19 bases between them. Here the CDR3 reads CASSHIFRGAHTEAFF. DNA for the CDR3: TGCGCCAGCAGCCATATCTTTCGGGGGGCACACACTGAAGCTTTCTTT.

This rearrangement joins TRBV20-1 to TRBJ1-2; possibly TRBD1 for D (5 bases). V was pared by 8 bases and J by 8 bases, with 15 bases between. In germline, CDR1 is DFQATT, CDR2 SNEGSKA (reference sequence). The length of the CDR3 is 11 residues. This chain's CDR3 is CSPGGDAGYTF. CDR3 DNA sequence: TGCAGTCCCGGGGGTGACGCGGGCTACACCTTC.

This chain joins TRBV5-1 and TRBJ2-7; D remains ambiguous. The CDR3 is 12 residues long. From germline, CDR1 is SGHRS and CDR2 YFSETQ. V lost 4 bases to trimming and J lost 0 bases, with 5 bases between them. CDR3 bases: TGCGCCAGCAGCGTGAGCTCCTACGAGCAGTACTTC. Translation: CASSVSSYEQYF.

This rearrangement joins TRBV4-2 to TRBJ2-1; 15 bases are shared with TRBD2. The CDR3 covers 17 residues. The germline V gene encodes CDR1 LGHNA and CDR2 YNFKEQ. The V segment lost 0 bases and the J segment 8 bases; nucleotides outside the gene matches: 5. The CDR3 loop reads CASSQDPGLAGGDEQFF. CDR3 bases: TGTGCCAGCAGCCAAGATCCCGGACTAGCGGGAGGGGATGAGCAGTTCTTC.

V is TRBV6-1 and J is TRBJ1-2, with D possibly being TRBD1 (5 bases). Germline V gives CDR1 MNHNS, CDR2 SASEGT. Trimming left V 6 bases short and J 6 bases short, with 17 bases between. CDR3 length: 14 amino acids. DNA for the CDR3: TGTGCCAGCAGCGCGTTCTTGGGGGAGGATGGCTACACCTTC. This encodes CASSAFLGEDGYTF.

The chain uses TRBV9 and TRBJ1-4, with 9 bases identical to TRBD1. The CDR3 loop spans 18 amino acids. J was trimmed by 5 bases and V by 4 bases; bases with no gene match: 15. Germline V gives CDR1 SGDLS, CDR2 YYNGEE. The CDR3 here is CASSPGVGQGPYNEKLFF. The CDR3, as DNA: TGTGCCAGCAGCCCTGGTGTGGGACAGGGACCGTACAATGAAAAACTGTTTTTT.

The rearrangement joins TRBV21-1 to TRBJ1-6; the D call in the table, TRBD1, was not verified against the DNA. TRBV21-1 is annotated as a pseudogene. The CDR3 spans 13 residues. This CDR3 reads CASSNRDTSPLHF. The CDR3 DNA reads TGTGCCAGCAGCAACCGGGACACCTCACCCCTCCACTTT.

The rearrangement uses TRBV7-7 and TRBJ2-5, with 11 positions matching TRBD2. Per the germline V gene, CDR1 is SSHAT and CDR2 is FNYEAQ (reference sequence). The CDR3 has 16 amino acids. Germline trimming cut 4 bases from V and 2 bases from J; bases unmatched to any gene: 6. The CDR3 DNA follows: TGTGCCAGCAGCTACGGACTAGCGGGTTTGCAAGAGACCCAGTACTTC. Translated, it gives CASSYGLAGLQETQYF.

The gene calls are TRBV11-2 and TRBJ2-5, with 7 bases lining up with TRBD1. The CDR3 has 15 residues. CDR1 and CDR2 from the germline V gene are SGHAT and FQNNGV. Germline trimming cut 3 bases from V and 2 bases from J; bases unmatched to any gene: 6. The CDR3 bases are TGTGCCAGCAGCTTCACGATCAGGGGGCAAGAGACCCAGTACTTC. Its protein is CASSFTIRGQETQYF. Variable domain in full (rest from reference TRBV11-2 and TRBJ2-5): EAGVAQSPRYKIIEKRQSVAFWCNPISGHATLYWYQQILGQGPKLLIQFQNNGVVDDSQLPKDRFSAERLKGVDSTLKIQPAKLEDSAVYLCASSFTIRGQETQYFGPGTRLLVL.

CDR3 region: CASSLRGNLVYEQYF. CDR3 DNA sequence: TGTGCCAGCAGCTTGCGAGGGAACCTGGTCTACGAGCAGTACTTC. The V gene is TRBV5-6, the J gene TRBJ2-7; TRBD2 is a possible D gene (5 bases). The CDR3 length is 15 residues. V was cut by 1 base and J by 3 bases, with 14 bases left in between. Germline V gives CDR1 SGHDT, CDR2 YYEEEE.

V is TRBV10-3 and J is TRBJ2-7; the D gene is possibly TRBD1 (6 bases). V lost 5 bases and J 2 bases, leaving 16 bases between the germline ends. Germline V gene lookup returns CDR1 ENHRY and CDR2 SYGVKD. The CDR3 is made up of 15 amino acids. The chain's CDR3 is CAISKDRDTTYEQYF. The CDR3 DNA reads as TGTGCCATCAGTAAAGATCGGGACACGACCTACGAGCAGTACTTC.

V is TRBV18 and J is TRBJ2-7; 12 nucleotides agree with TRBD1. Trimming cost V 6 bases and J 2 bases; bases outside gene matches: 5. Germline CDR1 reads KGHSH; CDR2 reads LQKENI. The CDR3 spans 15 residues. The CDR3 is CASSPGQGAPYEQYF. CDR3 in DNA: TGTGCCAGCTCGCCGGGACAGGGGGCCCCCTACGAGCAGTACTTC.

This chain links TRBV5-1 with TRBJ1-1; 9 bases fit TRBD1. Per the germline V gene, CDR1 is SGHRS and CDR2 is YFSETQ. Trimming cost V 9 bases and J 3 bases; bases outside gene matches: 9. CDR3 length: 14 residues. The CDR3 DNA reads as TGCGCCACCCGGGACAGGGTATCAGACACTGAAGCTTTCTTT. As protein: CATRDRVSDTEAFF.

V is TRBV5-1 and J is TRBJ2-7, with 7 bases fitting TRBD1. The V segment lost 2 bases and the J segment 2 bases; nucleotides outside the gene matches: 4. The CDR3 runs to 14 residues. Germline loops: CDR1 SGHRS, CDR2 YFSETQ. DNA for the CDR3: TGCGCCAGCAGCTTAGGGACAGACCCCTACGAGCAGTACTTC. It yields the protein CASSLGTDPYEQYF. Full variable domain (rest looked up from reference TRBV5-1 and TRBJ2-7): KAGVTQTPRYLIKTRGQQVTLSCSPISGHRSVSWYQQTPGQGLQFLFEYFSETQRNKGNFPGRFSGRQFSNSRSEMNVSTLELGDSALYLCASSLGTDPYEQYFGPGTRLTVT.

The V gene is TRBV28, the J gene TRBJ2-7; D unclear. Germline CDR1 reads MDHEN; CDR2 reads SYDVKM. This CDR3 has 17 amino acids. Trimming cost V 4 bases and J 2 bases, with 21 bases left between them. CDR3 amino acids: CASSSRPPTPRAYEQYF. For the CDR3, the DNA is TGTGCCAGCAGTTCCCGCCCCCCGACCCCCCGGGCCTACGAGCAGTACTTC.

The chain employs TRBV11-3 and TRBJ2-2; TRBD2 might be the D (6 bases). Germline CDR1 SGHNT, CDR2 YENEEA. The CDR3 length is 18 residues. V gave up 0 bases and J gave up 0 bases, with 14 bases separating them. The CDR3 sequence: CASSLDQGGSANTGELFF. The CDR3 coding sequence is TGTGCCAGCAGCTTAGATCAAGGAGGGTCTGCGAACACCGGGGAGCTGTTTTTT.

This chain links TRBV5-1 with TRBJ1-4, with 8 bases identical to TRBD1. The CDR3 loop spans 16 amino acids. J was trimmed by 8 bases and V by 4 bases; bases with no gene match: 13. The germline gives CDR1 SGHRS, CDR2 YFSETQ. CDR3 nucleotides: TGCGCCAGCAGCGCAACTGCAGGGGGCCAGGACGAAAAACTGTTTTTT. Its translation: CASSATAGGQDEKLFF.